What follows are 24 T cell receptor beta chains derived from one specimen sequenced in a study of blood T cell repertoires in COVID-19. TCRdb's table, derived via immunoSEQ multiplex PCR, lists solely in-frame clones and lacks some. The sample has around 150,000 clones, around 80% seen once. The sample taken for sequencing was peripheral blood. The receptors here all came from a man in his fifties or sixties with acute or convalescent COVID-19.

This chain joins TRBV12-3 or TRBV12-4 and TRBJ2-5; D is uncertain. With 6 bases removed from V and 5 bases from J, the gap between germline ends came to 13 bases. CDR3 length equals 13 residues. The CDR3 here is CASSPEEFETQYF. The CDR3 DNA is TGTGCCAGCAGCCCCGAGGAGTTTGAGACCCAGTACTTC.

This rearrangement joins TRBV30 to TRBJ1-1, with D uncertain. From germline, CDR1 is GTSNPN and CDR2 SVGIG (reference sequence). CDR3 length equals 15 residues. Trimming took off 2 bases at V and 0 bases at J, with 13 bases between the two ends. The CDR3 DNA sequence: TGTGCCTGGAGTAACCCGATTGGCATGAACACTGAAGCTTTCTTT. Amino acids: CAWSNPIGMNTEAFF.

V usage is TRBV27 and J usage is TRBJ2-7, with no clear D. V was trimmed by 10 bases and J by 1 base, leaving 20 bases between them. CDR1 is MNHEY, CDR2 SMNVEV, per germline (reference sequence). The CDR3 loop spans 15 amino acids. The CDR3 DNA reads as TGTGCCACCCTCGCCTTCGGTGACTCGTCCTACGAGCAGTACTTC. It codes for CATLAFGDSSYEQYF.

J is TRBJ2-3 and V is TRBV9; 12 positions match TRBD2. The CDR3 has 16 residues. With 0 bases clipped from V and 4 bases from J, the junction kept 3 bases outside the gene matches. The germline CDR1 and CDR2 sequences are SGDLS and YYNGEE. The CDR3 DNA sequence: TGTGCCAGCAGCGTAGGGCTAGCGGGGGGGTCAGATACGCAGTATTTT. It yields the protein CASSVGLAGGSDTQYF.

The chain carries TRBV4-3 and TRBJ1-4, with 7 bases that match TRBD1. The CDR3 loop spans 14 amino acids. Germline assignment: CDR1 LGHNA and CDR2 YSLEER. The junction had 6 bases not matched to a gene; V was cut back by 3 bases and J by 8 bases. CDR3 in DNA: TGCGCCAGCAGCCACTCGACAGGGCGCGAAAAACTGTTTTTT. Its protein product is CASSHSTGREKLFF.

In DNA, the CDR3 is TGTGCCAGCAGCCCATCATACGGGACAGGACTCCCTACAACCTTC. The encoded protein is CASSPSYGTGLPTTF. The genes are TRBV11-3 and TRBJ1-2, with 8 bases that match TRBD1. The germline V gene encodes CDR1 SGHNT and CDR2 YENEEA. The CDR3 has 15 amino acids. With 5 bases clipped from V and 14 bases from J, the junction kept 19 bases outside the gene matches.

V and J are TRBV9 and TRBJ2-1; 7 bases line up with TRBD2. The germline gives CDR1 SGDLS, CDR2 YYNGEE. V trimming: 4 bases; J trimming: 8 bases; junction bases outside the gene matches: 12. The CDR3 has 15 residues. The CDR3 DNA reads as TGTGCCAGCAGCTTTCAGTACGGGGGGATGGATGAGCAGTTCTTC. Translated, it gives CASSFQYGGMDEQFF. Based on the CDR3 plus reference TRBV9 and TRBJ2-1, the full variable domain is DSGVTQTPKHLITATGQRVTLRCSPRSGDLSVYWYQQSLDQGLQFLIQYYNGEERAKGNILERFSAQQFPDLHSELNLSSLELGDSALYFCASSFQYGGMDEQFFGPGTRLTVL.

The chain links TRBV3-1 (or the pseudogene TRBV3-2) to TRBJ2-7, with no clear D. The CDR3 is 12 residues long. V dropped 4 bases and J dropped 2 bases, with 6 bases sitting between them. Per the germline V gene, CDR1 is LGHDT and CDR2 is YNNKEL (reference sequence). The CDR3, as DNA: TGTGCCAGCAGCCCCCGGGCCTACGAGCAGTACTTC. Translating it yields CASSPRAYEQYF.

This clone was observed a few times. The genes are TRBV5-6 and TRBJ1-3; tentatively, D is TRBD1 (5 bases). The CDR3 spans 17 residues. The germline gives CDR1 SGHDT, CDR2 YYEEEE. V was cut by 3 bases and J by 2 bases, with 18 bases left in between. This chain's CDR3 is CASSSFFQGFTGNTIYF. Here the CDR3 DNA reads TGTGCCAGCAGCTCGTTTTTCCAGGGTTTTACTGGAAACACCATATATTTT.

The chain recombines TRBV9 with TRBJ2-7, with TRBD1 identical over 9 bases. V dropped 3 bases and J dropped 5; count of bases not matched to a gene: 6. This CDR3 spans 14 amino acids. Germline loops: CDR1 SGDLS, CDR2 YYNGEE. The CDR3 nucleotides read TGTGCCAGCAGCGCCGGACAGGGGCGAGACGAGCAGTACTTC. This translates into CASSAGQGRDEQYF.

The chain is built from TRBV4-2 and TRBJ2-5, with TRBD1 matching 7 bases. Losses at the gene ends were 2 bases for V and 2 bases for J; bases not matched to a gene: 8. This CDR3 is 16 amino acids long. CDR1 is LGHNA, CDR2 YNFKEQ, per germline. The CDR3 DNA reads TGTGCCAGCAGCCAAACTCCGGGACAGATTCAAGAGACCCAGTACTTC. Amino acids: CASSQTPGQIQETQYF.

The gene calls are TRBV6-5 and TRBJ2-5; 7 bases are a match to TRBD1. The V and J ends lost 6 bases and 1 base, in that order; junction bases with no gene match: 5. Germline values: CDR1 MNHEY, CDR2 SVGAGI. The CDR3 runs to 14 residues. CDR3 amino acids: CASSPGQSQETQYF. Written as DNA, the CDR3 is TGTGCCAGCAGCCCGGGACAGAGCCAAGAGACCCAGTACTTC.

The V call is TRBV10-3, the J call TRBJ1-2, with 8 bases aligning to TRBD1. This CDR3 has 13 residues. Per germline, CDR1 ENHRY and CDR2 SYGVKD. Unmatched junction bases numbered 1, after V lost 5 bases and J lost 2 bases. CDR3 loop: CAISRTGNYGYTF. CDR3 coding DNA: TGTGCCATCAGTCGGACAGGGAACTATGGCTACACCTTC.

The chain couples TRBV19 to TRBJ2-2; 7 bases map to TRBD2. This CDR3 contains 14 residues. V dropped 7 bases and J dropped 5; count of bases not matched to a gene: 7. Germline V gene lookup returns CDR1 LNHDA and CDR2 SQIVND (reference sequence). CDR3 amino acids: CASKGREGTGELFF. The CDR3, as DNA: TGTGCCAGTAAAGGGAGGGAAGGGACCGGGGAGCTGTTTTTT.

The rearrangement links TRBV5-4 to TRBJ1-1; TRBD1 might be the D (5 bases). The V gene lost 1 base and the J gene lost 7 bases, with 14 bases spanning the gap. CDR1 and CDR2 (germline): SGHNT, YYREEE (reference sequence). The CDR3 consists of 14 residues. The CDR3 protein is CASSLRDEGVEAFF. CDR3 bases: TGTGCCAGCAGCTTGAGGGATGAAGGGGTTGAAGCTTTCTTT.

V usage is TRBV18 and J usage is TRBJ2-6, with a possible D match to TRBD1 (5 bases). V was pared by 3 bases and J by 3 bases, with 15 bases between. This CDR3 has 17 amino acids. CDR1 is KGHSH and CDR2 is LQKENI in the germline V gene. This CDR3 reads CASSPTTTGFGANVLTF. The CDR3 DNA reads TGTGCCAGCTCACCCACAACCACAGGCTTTGGGGCCAACGTCCTGACTTTC.

This clone was observed once. The V call is TRBV5-1, the J call TRBJ1-5; D is unresolved. The germline gives CDR1 SGHRS, CDR2 YFSETQ. This CDR3 comprises 14 residues. Trimming removed 0 bases from V and 9 bases from J, with 13 bases in between. The CDR3 here is CASSLASGDAPQHF. CDR3 coding DNA: TGCGCCAGCAGCTTGGCTTCGGGTGACGCGCCCCAGCATTTT.

V and J are TRBV30 and TRBJ1-2; 9 bases fit TRBD1. The CDR3 has 14 residues. From germline, CDR1 is GTSNPN and CDR2 SVGIG (reference sequence). V was pared by 0 bases and J by 4 bases, with 3 bases of the junction left unmatched. The CDR3 sequence is CAWSVQGAGYGYTF. The DNA for the CDR3 is TGTGCCTGGAGTGTACAGGGGGCAGGCTATGGCTACACCTTC.

The V call is TRBV4-1, the J call TRBJ2-2, with TRBD2 as a possible D gene (5 bases). There are 15 residues in the CDR3. V was cut by 4 bases and J by 5 bases, with 14 bases left in between. In germline, CDR1 is MGHRA, CDR2 YSYEKL. CDR3 sequence reads: CASSPPFPGTGELFF. CDR3 nucleotide sequence: TGCGCCAGCAGCCCTCCCTTTCCGGGGACCGGGGAGCTGTTTTTT.

The chain joins TRBV10-3 to TRBJ1-5; 7 nucleotides align to TRBD1. Germline CDR1 reads ENHRY; CDR2 reads SYGVKD. J gave up 0 bases and V 3 bases, and 5 bases lay outside the gene matches. There are 16 residues in the CDR3. For the CDR3, the DNA is TGTGCCATCAGTGATAGACAGGGCGATAGCAATCAGCCCCAGCATTTT. Residues: CAISDRQGDSNQPQHF.

This clone was seen more than once but under ten times. The V and J genes are TRBV5-1 and TRBJ1-4; D call uncertain. With 1 base removed from V and 7 bases from J, the gap between germline ends came to 14 bases. Germline V gene lookup returns CDR1 SGHRS and CDR2 YFSETQ. This CDR3 contains 15 residues. The CDR3 spells CASSLTPGAVEKLFF. The CDR3 region has the DNA TGCGCCAGCAGCTTGACCCCCGGAGCCGTTGAAAAACTGTTTTTT.

This clone was observed a handful of times. The chain employs TRBV3-1 (or the pseudogene TRBV3-2) and TRBJ1-4; D is uncertain. The CDR3 is made up of 13 amino acids. Germline V gene lookup returns CDR1 LGHDT and CDR2 YNNKEL (reference sequence). Trimming took off 3 bases at V and 8 bases at J, with 10 bases between the two ends. This chain's CDR3 is CASSQRAKEKLFF. The CDR3 DNA follows: TGTGCCAGCAGCCAGAGGGCGAAGGAAAAACTGTTTTTT.

The chain has TRBV7-2 and TRBJ1-1, with unresolved D. The CDR3 consists of 14 residues. Per germline, CDR1 SGHTA and CDR2 FQGNSA. V lost 5 bases to trimming and J lost 6 bases, with 16 bases between them. The CDR3 is CASSRSRESPEAFF. The CDR3 bases are TGTGCCAGCAGCCGCAGTCGGGAAAGCCCTGAAGCTTTCTTT.

The chain employs TRBV5-6 and TRBJ1-3, with 9 bases lining up with TRBD1. Looked up from germline, CDR1 is SGHDT and CDR2 is YYEEEE. The CDR3 runs 13 residues. Unmatched junction bases numbered 2, after V lost 0 bases and J lost 10 bases. For the CDR3, the DNA is TGTGCCAGCAGCTTGGGCGGGACAGGGACCATATATTTT. Translation gives CASSLGGTGTIYF.